One sample yielded the 5 T cell receptor beta chains listed below, sequenced in a study of beta chain features in type 1 diabetes. Expressed TCRB transcripts got sequenced, as all isolated RNA was reverse transcribed. Assay used: immunoSEQ multiplex PCR; TCRdb lists only in-frame clones, some missing. The sample lists roughly 330,000 clones, approximately 10% occurring once. Sequencing used naive CD4+ T cells from blood. The origin of the receptors is a young woman in good health.

The table lists this clone with a few counts. The chain uses TRBV7-9 and TRBJ2-7; TRBD2 aligns across 7 bases. The V gene end was trimmed by 7 bases and the J gene end by 3 bases; junction bases not matched to a gene: 12. Germline CDR1 is SEHNR and CDR2 is FQNEAQ (reference sequence). CDR3 length equals 15 residues. CDR3 in DNA: TGTGCCAGCACCCAACGCGGGAGCCCAGACTACGAGCAGTACTTC. This codes for CASTQRGSPDYEQYF.

This clone came up a few times. This chain joins TRBV7-9 and TRBJ2-5; 7 bases fit TRBD2. Per germline, CDR1 SEHNR and CDR2 FQNEAQ (reference sequence). The CDR3 runs to 18 residues. Unmatched junction bases numbered 19, after V lost 8 bases and J lost 1 base. CDR3 amino acids: CASSFGKLAAKSQETQYF. The CDR3 DNA follows: TGTGCCAGCTCCTTCGGAAAGCTAGCGGCAAAAAGCCAAGAGACCCAGTACTTC.

Only a few counts were recorded for this clone. Other DNA variants within this sample encode the same CDR3. The rearrangement joins TRBV27 to TRBJ2-1; 10 nucleotides line up with TRBD2. J gave up 3 bases and V 5 bases, and 4 bases lay outside the gene matches. This CDR3 region has 15 residues. Germline CDR1 is MNHEY and CDR2 is SMNVEV (reference sequence). The CDR3 sequence: CASSLRLAGYNEQFF. Written as DNA, the CDR3 is TGTGCCAGCAGTCTAAGACTAGCGGGCTACAATGAGCAGTTCTTC.

J is TRBJ2-3 and V is TRBV11-2, with a weak D call TRBD2 (5 bases). Germline-derived CDR1 and CDR2 are SGHAT and FQNNGV. Trimming pared 5 bases from V and 7 bases from J, leaving 10 bases between. This CDR3 contains 12 residues. The CDR3 protein is CASSPDSHTQYF. CDR3 in DNA: TGTGCCAGCAGCCCGGACTCGCATACGCAGTATTTT.

On this clone itself: Different DNA sequences within this sample yield the same CDR3. The chain couples TRBV18 to TRBJ1-1, with no clear D. Trimming took off 0 bases at V and 0 bases at J, with 8 bases between the two ends. CDR3 length: 15 residues. Germline V gives CDR1 KGHSH, CDR2 LQKENI. CDR3 DNA sequence: TGTGCCAGCTCACCACCGGCGGGCATGAACACTGAAGCTTTCTTT. It encodes CASSPPAGMNTEAFF. The whole variable domain, filled in from reference TRBV18 and TRBJ1-1, reads NAGVMQNPRHLVRRRGQEARLRCSPMKGHSHVYWYRQLPEEGLKFMVYLQKENIIDESGMPKERFSAEFPKEGPSILRIQQVVRGDSAAYFCASSPPAGMNTEAFFGQGTRLTVV.